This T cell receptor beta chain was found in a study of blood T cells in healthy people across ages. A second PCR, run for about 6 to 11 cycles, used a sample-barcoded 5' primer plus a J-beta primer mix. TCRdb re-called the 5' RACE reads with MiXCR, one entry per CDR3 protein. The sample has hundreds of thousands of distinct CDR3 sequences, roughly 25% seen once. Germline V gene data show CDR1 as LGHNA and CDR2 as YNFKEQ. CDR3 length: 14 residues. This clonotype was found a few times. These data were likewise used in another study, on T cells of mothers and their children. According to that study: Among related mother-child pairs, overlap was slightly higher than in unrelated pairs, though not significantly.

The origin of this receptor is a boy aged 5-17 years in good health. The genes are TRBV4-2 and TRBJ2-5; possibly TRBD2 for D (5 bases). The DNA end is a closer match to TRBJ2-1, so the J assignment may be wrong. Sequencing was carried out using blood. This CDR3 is CASSQEPAVNEQFF. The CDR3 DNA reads TGTGCCAGCAGCCAAGAACCAGCGGTGAATGAGCAGTTCTTC.